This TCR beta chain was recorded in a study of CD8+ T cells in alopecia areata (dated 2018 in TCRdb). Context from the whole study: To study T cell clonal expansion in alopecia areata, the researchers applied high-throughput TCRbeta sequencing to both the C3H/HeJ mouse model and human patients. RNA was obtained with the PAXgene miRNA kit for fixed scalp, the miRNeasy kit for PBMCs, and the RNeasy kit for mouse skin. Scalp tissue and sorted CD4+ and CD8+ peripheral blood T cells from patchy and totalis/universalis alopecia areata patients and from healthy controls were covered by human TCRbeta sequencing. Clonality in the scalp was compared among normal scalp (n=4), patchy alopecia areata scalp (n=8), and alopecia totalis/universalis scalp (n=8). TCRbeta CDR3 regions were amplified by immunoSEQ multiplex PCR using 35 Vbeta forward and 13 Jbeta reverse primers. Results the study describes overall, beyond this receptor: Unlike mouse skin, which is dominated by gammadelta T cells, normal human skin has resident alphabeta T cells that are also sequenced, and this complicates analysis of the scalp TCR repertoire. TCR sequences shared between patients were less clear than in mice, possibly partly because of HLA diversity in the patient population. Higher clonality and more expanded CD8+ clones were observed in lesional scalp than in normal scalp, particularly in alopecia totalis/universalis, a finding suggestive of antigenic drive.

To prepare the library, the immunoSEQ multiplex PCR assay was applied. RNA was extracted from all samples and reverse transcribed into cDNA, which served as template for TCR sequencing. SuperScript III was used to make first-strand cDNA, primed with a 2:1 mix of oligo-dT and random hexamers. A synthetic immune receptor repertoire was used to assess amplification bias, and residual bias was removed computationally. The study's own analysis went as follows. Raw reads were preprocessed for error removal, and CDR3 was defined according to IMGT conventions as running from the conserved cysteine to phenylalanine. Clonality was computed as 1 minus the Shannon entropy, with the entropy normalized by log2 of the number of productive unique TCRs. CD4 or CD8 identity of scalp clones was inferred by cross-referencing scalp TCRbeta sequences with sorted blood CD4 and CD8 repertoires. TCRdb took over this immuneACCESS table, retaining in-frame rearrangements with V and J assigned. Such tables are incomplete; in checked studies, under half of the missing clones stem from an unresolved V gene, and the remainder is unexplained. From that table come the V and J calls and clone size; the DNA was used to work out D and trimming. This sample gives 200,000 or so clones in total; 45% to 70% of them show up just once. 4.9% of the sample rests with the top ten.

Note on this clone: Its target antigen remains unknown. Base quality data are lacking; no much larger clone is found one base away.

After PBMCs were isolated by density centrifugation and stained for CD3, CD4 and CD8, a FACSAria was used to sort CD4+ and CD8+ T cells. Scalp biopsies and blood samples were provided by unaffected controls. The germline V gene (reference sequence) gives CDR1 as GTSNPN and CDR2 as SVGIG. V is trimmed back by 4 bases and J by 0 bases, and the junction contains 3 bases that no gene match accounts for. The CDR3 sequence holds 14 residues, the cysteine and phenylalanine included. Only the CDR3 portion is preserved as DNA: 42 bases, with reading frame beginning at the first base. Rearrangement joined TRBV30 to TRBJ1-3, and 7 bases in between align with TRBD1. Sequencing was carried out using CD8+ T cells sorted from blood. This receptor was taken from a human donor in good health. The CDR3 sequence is CAWIPGGSGNTIYF. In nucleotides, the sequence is TGTGCCTGGATCCCAGGGGGCTCTGGAAACACCATATATTTT. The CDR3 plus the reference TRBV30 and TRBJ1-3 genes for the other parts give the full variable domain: SQTIHQWPATLVQPVGSPLSLECTVEGTSNPNLYWYRQAAGRGLQLLFYSVGIGQISSEVPQNLSASRPQDRQFILSSKKLLLSDSGFYLCAWIPGGSGNTIYFGEGSWLTVV.